The clone carrying this TCR beta chain was detected a few times. These data belong to a study of blood T cell repertoires in COVID-19. Per the germline V gene, CDR1 is MNHEY and CDR2 is SVGAGI. The V and J ends lost 3 bases and 2 bases respectively, with 10 bases between them. CDR3 length equals 14 residues. The repertoire was sequenced with immunoSEQ multiplex PCR; TCRdb's copy has only in-frame clones and lacks some. The sample lists 68,000 or so clones; over 75% were seen once. This sequence originates from a man aged 35-49 years with COVID-19, enrolled during active disease. V and J are TRBV6-5 and TRBJ1-2; possible D gene TRBD1, 6 bases. The sequenced material came from peripheral blood. CDR3 nucleotides: TGTGCCAGCAGTTATTCGACAGGCAACTATGGCTACACCTTC. Translated, it gives CASSYSTGNYGYTF.